The sequence of this TCR beta chain was determined in a study of identical twins. Comment on this clonotype: An end of the junction does not agree with germline; a read error may underlie this.

MiXCR, run by TCRdb on the 5' RACE reads, gives a single entry per CDR3 protein. The data contain 1.5 million to 2 million distinct CDR3 sequences, about 32% of them seen just once; the ten biggest clones take up over 0.25%. The CDR3 spans 11 residues. The V gene's germline CDR1 is SNHLY and CDR2 FYNNEI. Sequenced material: cord blood. V is TRBV2 and J is TRBJ1-1, with no clear D. This TCR came from a newborn girl in good health. This chain's CDR3 is CAGSPNTDAFF. CDR3 bases: TGTGCCGGGAGTCCGAACACTGACGCTTTCTTT.